This T cell receptor beta chain emerged from a study of T cells in Graves' hyperthyroidism and ophthalmopathy. Aged 18 to 65, the patients had hyperthyroidism that was newly diagnosed and had lasted under 2 months. Diagnostic assessment was based on clinical symptoms, serum thyroxine and TRAb, thyroid ultrasound and orbital computed tomography. The trim removed 6 bases at V and 3 bases at J, leaving 4 bases unmatched. The germline V gene has CDR1 SNHLY and CDR2 FYNNEI. The CDR3 loop spans 15 amino acids. TCR beta CDR3 region amplification was performed from RNA transcripts. An initial round of RT-PCR targeting the TCR CDR3 relied on the HTBI primer set. From the multiplex PCR reads, TCRdb called clonotypes with MiXCR, one entry per CDR3 protein. The data hold over 700,000 distinct CDR3 sequences, with 38% observed a single time. At least ten counts were recorded for this clonotype.

Material for sequencing was blood. The source is a man between 18 and 29 years old with Graves' hyperthyroidism. J is TRBJ2-2 and V is TRBV2; 10 nucleotides line up with TRBD2. The CDR3 sequence is CASSPAGGDTGELFF. In nucleotides, the CDR3 is TGTGCCAGCAGCCCAGCGGGGGGGGACACCGGGGAGCTGTTTTTT.